At least ten counts were recorded for the clone carrying this T cell receptor (beta chain). What it binds is not known. This specimen belongs to a study of T cells in Graves' hyperthyroidism and ophthalmopathy. Whole-study results and caveats: Blood samples included most of the expanded thyroid clonotypes exceeding 0.001.

Regions amplified from RNA transcripts were the TCR beta CDR3 regions. Primed by the HTBI set, a first-round RT-PCR was run on the TCR CDR3. TCRdb reprocessed the multiplex PCR reads with MiXCR, giving one entry per CDR3 protein. The sample has 550,000 to 650,000 distinct CDR3 sequences, 14% seen once; the top ten hold 11% to 15%. The CDR3 consists of 19 residues. Germline CDR1 reads SGHRS; CDR2 reads YFSETQ. With 4 bases clipped from V and 4 bases from J, the junction kept 20 bases outside the gene matches. Patients aged 18 to 65 with hyperthyroidism were newly diagnosed, with duration under 2 months.

The sequence was obtained from a middle-aged woman with Graves' hyperthyroidism. V gene TRBV5-1 combines with J gene TRBJ1-1; 9 bases map to TRBD1. Sequenced sample: blood. DNA of the CDR3: TGCGCCAGCAGCGCGGGACAGGGAGTAAATCTAGGGTTGGGCACTGAAGCTTTCTTT. Its protein product is CASSAGQGVNLGLGTEAFF.